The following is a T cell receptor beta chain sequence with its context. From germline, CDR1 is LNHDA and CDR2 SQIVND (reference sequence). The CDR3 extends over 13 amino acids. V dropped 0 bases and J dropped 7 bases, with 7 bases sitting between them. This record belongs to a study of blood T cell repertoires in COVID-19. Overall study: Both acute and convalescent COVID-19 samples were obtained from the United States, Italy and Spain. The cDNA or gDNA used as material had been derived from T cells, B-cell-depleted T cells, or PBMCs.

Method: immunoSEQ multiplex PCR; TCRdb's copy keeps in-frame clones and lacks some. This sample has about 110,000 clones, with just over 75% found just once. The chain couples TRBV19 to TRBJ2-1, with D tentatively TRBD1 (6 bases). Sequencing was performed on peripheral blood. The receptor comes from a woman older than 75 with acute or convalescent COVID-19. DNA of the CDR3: TGTGCCAGTAGTATAGATAGGGGGAATGAGCAGTTCTTC. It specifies CASSIDRGNEQFF.